The sequence of this TCR beta chain was determined in a study of shared clonotypes between healthy human individuals. This table comes from immunoSEQ multiplex PCR, and its TCRdb copy is limited to in-frame clones, with some not included. The sample lists about 1 million clones; 70% to 80% were seen once. This CDR3 region has 13 residues. V was trimmed by 0 bases and J by 14 bases, leaving 17 bases between them. In germline, CDR1 is SGHDT, CDR2 YYEEEE. Material: memory CD4+ T cells sorted from blood. Subset indicated: CD45RA-negative fraction. This chain links TRBV5-6 with TRBJ2-5; TRBD1 or TRBD2 may be the D gene (5 bases each). This receptor was obtained from a man younger than 35 in good health. The CDR3 is CASSLVGTPTNYF. DNA for the CDR3: TGTGCCAGCAGCTTGGTCGGGACCCCCACAAACTACTTC.